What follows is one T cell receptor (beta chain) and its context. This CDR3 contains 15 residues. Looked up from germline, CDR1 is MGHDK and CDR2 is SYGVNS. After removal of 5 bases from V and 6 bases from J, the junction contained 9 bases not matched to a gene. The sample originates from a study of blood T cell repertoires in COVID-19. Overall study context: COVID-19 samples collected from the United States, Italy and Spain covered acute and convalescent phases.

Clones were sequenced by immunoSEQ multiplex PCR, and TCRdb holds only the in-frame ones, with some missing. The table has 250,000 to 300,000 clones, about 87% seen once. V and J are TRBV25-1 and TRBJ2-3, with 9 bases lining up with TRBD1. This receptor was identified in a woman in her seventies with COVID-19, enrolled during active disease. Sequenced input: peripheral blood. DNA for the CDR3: TGTGCCAGCAGTCCCGGGACAGGGCTGGCCGATACGCAGTATTTT. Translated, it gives CASSPGTGLADTQYF.